Shown below are 21 T cell receptor beta chains from a single sample sequenced in a study of Graves' ophthalmopathy and Graves' hyperthyroidism (dated by TCRdb to between 2017 and 2018). Sequenced using an Illumina HiSeq 2000. For repertoire sequencing, TCR beta CDR3 regions were amplified from RNA transcripts. HTBI primers and the Qiagen OneStep RT-PCR kit were used in a first-round RT-PCR, which was followed by a second-round multiplex PCR, size selection and purification. TCRdb reprocessed the public reads (quality trimming at Q25 with fastp, clone calling with MiXCR) and kept in-frame beta chains. Rows are unified per CDR3 protein, each entry keeping the most common DNA and genes. This sample is represented by roughly 1.1 million distinct CDR3 sequences; about 36% of them were singletons. Jointly, the top ten make up roughly 11% of the sample. What was sequenced was peripheral blood or thyroid tissue (not recorded which). These receptors all stem from an adult man with Graves' hyperthyroidism.

This chain joins TRBV13 and TRBJ2-7; unclear D gene. The ends were cut back, 7 bases at V and 1 base at J, with 14 bases in the middle. There are 14 residues in the CDR3. Germline V gives CDR1 PRHDT, CDR2 FYEKMQ (reference sequence). This CDR3 reads CASKFGPSSYEQYF. CDR3 DNA: TGTGCCAGCAAATTCGGACCTAGTTCCTACGAGCAGTACTTC. The variable domain in full, completed from reference TRBV13 and TRBJ2-7, reads AAGVIQSPRHLIKEKRETATLKCYPIPRHDTVYWYQQGPGQDPQFLISFYEKMQSDKGSIPDRFSAQQFSDYHSELNMSSLELGDSALYFCASKFGPSSYEQYFGPGTRLTVT.

The chain uses TRBV7-2 and TRBJ1-5, with 7 bases fitting TRBD1. Germline V CDR1 and CDR2: SGHTA, FQGNSA. The CDR3 totals 16 residues. Losses at the gene ends were 2 bases for V and 0 bases for J; bases not matched to a gene: 4. CDR3 residues: CASSLRQGGSNQPQHF. The DNA for the CDR3 is TGTGCCAGCAGCTTACGACAGGGTGGTAGCAATCAGCCCCAGCATTTT.

This clonotype was recorded a few times. J is TRBJ2-7 and V is TRBV4-1; TRBD2 aligns across 9 bases. The V and J ends lost 1 base and 2 bases, in that order; junction bases with no gene match: 6. The germline V gene encodes CDR1 MGHRA and CDR2 YSYEKL. There are 16 residues in the CDR3. The chain's CDR3 is CASSQVGRGGTYEQYF. Here the CDR3 DNA reads TGCGCCAGCAGCCAAGTGGGGCGGGGGGGTACCTACGAGCAGTACTTC.

This clonotype has a count of ten or more. The J gene is TRBJ2-7, the V gene TRBV4-1; D not resolved. V was pared by 6 bases and J by 2 bases, with 14 bases between. CDR3 length: 14 residues. The V gene's germline CDR1 is MGHRA and CDR2 YSYEKL. In DNA, the CDR3 is TGCGCCAGCAGTACGACGCGTGCCCCCTACGAGCAGTACTTC. Amino acid sequence: CASSTTRAPYEQYF.

The CDR3 spells CASRLGQRNNSPLHF. CDR3 coding DNA: TGTGCCAGCAGACTGGGACAGAGAAATAATTCACCCCTCCACTTT. The chain joins TRBV11-2 to TRBJ1-6; TRBD1 matches 7 bases. The germline V gene encodes CDR1 SGHAT and CDR2 FQNNGV. The V gene end was trimmed by 6 bases and the J gene end by 5 bases; junction bases not matched to a gene: 7. The CDR3 is 15 amino acids.

This clonotype was seen ten or more times. This chain's CDR3 is CASSQEGQRGETQYF. The CDR3 DNA sequence: TGTGCCAGCAGCCAAGAGGGTCAAAGGGGAGAGACCCAGTACTTC. The rearrangement links TRBV14 to TRBJ2-5, with TRBD1 as a possible D gene (5 bases). The germline gives CDR1 SGHDN, CDR2 FVKESK. V was shortened by 0 bases and J by 4 bases, with 12 bases between the two germline ends. This CDR3 comprises 15 residues.

V usage is TRBV19 and J usage is TRBJ2-2; D is unresolved. V dropped 3 bases and J dropped 6 bases, with 11 bases sitting between them. Germline V gene data show CDR1 as LNHDA and CDR2 as SQIVND (reference sequence). The CDR3 sequence is 14 residues long. This chain's CDR3 is CASSISLVPGELFF. In DNA form, the CDR3 reads TGTGCCAGTAGTATTAGCCTAGTCCCCGGGGAGCTGTTTTTT.

This clonotype appeared many times. J is TRBJ2-5 and V is TRBV20-1, with D perhaps matching TRBD2 (6 bases). Germline V gene sequence: CDR1 DFQATT, CDR2 SNEGSKA (reference sequence). V lost 2 bases to trimming and J lost 1 base, with 11 bases between them. CDR3 size: 14 residues. CDR3 in DNA: TGCAGTGCTAGATCTTGGGGGGTCCAAGAGACCCAGTACTTC. Translating it yields CSARSWGVQETQYF.

V usage is TRBV24-1 and J usage is TRBJ1-2, with TRBD1 as a possible D gene (6 bases). This CDR3 spans 13 amino acids. CDR1 and CDR2 (germline): KGHDR, SFDVKD. The germline V and J ends were trimmed by 8 bases and 4 bases, with 13 bases remaining between them. The CDR3 sequence is CATKSGTSYGYTF. The CDR3 coding sequence is TGTGCCACCAAGAGCGGGACATCCTATGGCTACACCTTC.

This clonotype was detected only once. The rearrangement uses TRBV6-2 or TRBV6-3 and TRBJ2-7; the D call may be TRBD1 or TRBD2 (5 bases each). Germline loops: CDR1 MNHEY, CDR2 SVGEGT. The length of the CDR3 is 10 residues. V lost 9 bases and J 5 bases, leaving 8 bases between the germline ends. The CDR3 DNA follows: TGTGCCAGAAGGGACGACGAGCAGTACTTC. Amino acids: CARRDDEQYF.

This chain joins TRBV10-2 and TRBJ2-5, with D possibly TRBD2 on 6 matching bases. CDR3 size: 14 residues. Germline V gene data show CDR1 as WSHSY and CDR2 as SAAADI. V was shortened by 2 bases and J by 4 bases, with 11 bases between the two germline ends. The CDR3 region has the DNA TGCGCCAGCAGTGAGGGAGGGGTGGGAGAGACCCAGTACTTC. Translating gives CASSEGGVGETQYF.

This clonotype was seen a few times. The chain combines TRBV29-1 with TRBJ2-7; D is uncertain. Germline values: CDR1 SQVTM, CDR2 ANQGSEA. Trimming shortened V by 3 bases and J by 3 bases, and 18 bases separated the two germline ends. The CDR3 covers 15 residues. The CDR3, as DNA: TGCAGCGTTGAGTGGGCAGGTCGAGCCCTCTACGAGCAGTACTTC. It yields the protein CSVEWAGRALYEQYF.

This clonotype was counted ten times or more. The rearrangement joins TRBV14 to TRBJ2-5; no definite D call. V was trimmed by 5 bases and J by 7 bases, leaving 8 bases between them. Germline V gene sequence: CDR1 SGHDN, CDR2 FVKESK. This CDR3 is 11 amino acids long. The CDR3 region has the DNA TGTGCCAGCAGCGCGAAGTGGACCCAGTACTTC. Translating gives CASSAKWTQYF. The whole variable domain, filled in from reference TRBV14 and TRBJ2-5, reads EAGVTQFPSHSVIEKGQTVTLRCDPISGHDNLYWYRRVMGKEIKFLLHFVKESKQDESGMPNNRFLAERTGGTYSTLKVQPAELEDSGVYFCASSAKWTQYFGPGTRLLVL.

This clonotype was picked up many times. The chain couples TRBV7-2 to TRBJ2-5; weak D call: TRBD2 (6 bases). Trimming cost V 5 bases and J 3 bases, with 10 bases left between them. In germline, CDR1 is SGHTA, CDR2 FQGNSA. The CDR3 runs 13 residues. The chain's CDR3 is CASSTWTKETQYF. CDR3 in DNA: TGTGCCAGCAGCACCTGGACTAAAGAGACCCAGTACTTC.

The sample holds a few counts of this clonotype. The rearrangement joins TRBV6-5 to TRBJ1-2, with D hard to call. Trimming left V 0 bases short and J 4 bases short, with 6 bases between. The CDR3 contains 13 residues. Germline V CDR1 and CDR2: MNHEY, SVGAGI. The CDR3 protein is CASSYSIAYGYTF. As DNA, the CDR3 is TGTGCCAGCAGTTACTCTATTGCCTATGGCTACACCTTC.

The table lists this clonotype with a count of one. The chain couples TRBV7-9 to TRBJ1-6; no definite D call. CDR1 is SEHNR and CDR2 is FQNEAQ in the germline V gene (reference sequence). The length of the CDR3 is 14 residues. V lost 5 bases to trimming and J lost 10 bases, with 15 bases between them. This CDR3 is CASSPGLRRSPLHF. Here the CDR3 DNA reads TGTGCCAGCAGCCCCGGGCTTAGGAGGTCACCCCTCCACTTT.

V gene TRBV25-1 combines with J gene TRBJ1-6; the D is unclear. V dropped 10 bases and J dropped 8 bases, with 15 bases sitting between them. From germline, CDR1 is MGHDK and CDR2 SYGVNS. The CDR3 extends over 13 amino acids. CDR3 amino acids: CAITSRYHSPLHF. The CDR3 DNA sequence: TGTGCCATCACAAGTCGTTATCATTCACCCCTCCACTTT. Full variable domain (remainder filled in from reference TRBV25-1 and TRBJ1-6): EADIYQTPRYLVIGTGKKITLECSQTMGHDKMYWYQQDPGMELHLIHYSYGVNSTEKGDLSSESTVSRIRTEHFPLTLESARPSHTSQYLCAITSRYHSPLHFGNGTRLTVT.

This clonotype was picked up many times. The chain carries TRBV20-1 and TRBJ1-1; no reliable D call. The V end lost 0 bases, the J end lost 1 base, and 9 bases lay between the germline ends. The germline gives CDR1 DFQATT, CDR2 SNEGSKA (reference sequence). The CDR3 has 14 amino acids. The CDR3 here is CSAREHSGNTEAFF. The CDR3 DNA sequence: TGCAGTGCTAGAGAACACAGCGGGAACACTGAAGCTTTCTTT.

At least ten counts were recorded for this clonotype. V gene TRBV7-2 combines with J gene TRBJ1-2; TRBD1 matches at 8 bases. CDR1 is SGHTA, CDR2 FQGNSA, per germline. Trimming at V came to 5 bases and at J to 1 base, leaving 6 bases not matched to a gene. The CDR3 has 15 residues. In DNA, the CDR3 is TGTGCCAGCAGCACCGGACAGGGTGTTAACTATGGCTACACCTTC. Its translation is CASSTGQGVNYGYTF.

This clonotype was counted only a few times. V and J are TRBV6-5 and TRBJ1-6, with D tentatively TRBD1 (5 bases). The CDR3 covers 17 residues. Germline V gives CDR1 MNHEY, CDR2 SVGAGI. Trimming removed 8 bases from V and 7 bases from J, with 24 bases in between. DNA of the CDR3: TGTGCCAGCGGGGGGGGACCGGGGTCAACCGGGAATTCACCCCTCCACTTT. This sequence encodes CASGGGPGSTGNSPLHF.

This clonotype has a count of ten or more. The V call is TRBV6-6, the J call TRBJ1-2, with D unresolved. V was clipped by 4 bases and J by 4 bases, with 10 bases between them. This CDR3 contains 13 residues. The germline V gene has CDR1 MNHNY and CDR2 SVGAGI (reference sequence). For the CDR3, the DNA is TGTGCCAGCAGTTTCTGGGGAGGCTATGGCTACACCTTC. This sequence encodes CASSFWGGYGYTF.